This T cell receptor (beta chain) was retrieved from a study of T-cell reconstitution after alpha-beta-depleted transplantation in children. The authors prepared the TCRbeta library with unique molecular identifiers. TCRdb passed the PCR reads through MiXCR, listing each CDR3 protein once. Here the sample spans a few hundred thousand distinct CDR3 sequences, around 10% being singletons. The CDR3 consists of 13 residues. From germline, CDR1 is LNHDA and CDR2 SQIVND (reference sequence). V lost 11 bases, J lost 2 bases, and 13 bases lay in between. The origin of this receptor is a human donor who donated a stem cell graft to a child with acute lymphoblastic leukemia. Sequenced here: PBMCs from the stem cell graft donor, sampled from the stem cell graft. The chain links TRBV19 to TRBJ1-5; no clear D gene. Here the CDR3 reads CAASDGGNQPQHF. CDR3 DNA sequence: TGTGCCGCCAGCGACGGAGGCAATCAGCCCCAGCATTTT.